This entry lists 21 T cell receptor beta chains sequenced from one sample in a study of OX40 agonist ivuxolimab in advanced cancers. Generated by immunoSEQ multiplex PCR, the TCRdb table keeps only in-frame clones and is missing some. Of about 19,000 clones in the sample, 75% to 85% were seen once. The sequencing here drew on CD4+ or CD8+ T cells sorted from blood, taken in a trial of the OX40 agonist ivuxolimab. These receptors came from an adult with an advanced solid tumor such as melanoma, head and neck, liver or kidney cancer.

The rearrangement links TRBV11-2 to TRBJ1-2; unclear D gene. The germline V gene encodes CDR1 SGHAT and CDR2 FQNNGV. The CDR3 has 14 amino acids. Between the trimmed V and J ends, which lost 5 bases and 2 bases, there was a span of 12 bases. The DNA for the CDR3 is TGTGCCAGCAGCGCCAACACAGCCAACTATGGCTACACCTTC. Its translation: CASSANTANYGYTF.

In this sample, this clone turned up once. The chain's CDR3 is CASSLPRDYEQFF. For the CDR3, the DNA is TGTGCCAGCAGCTTACCTCGAGACTATGAGCAGTTCTTC. This chain uses TRBV7-9 with TRBJ2-1, with unresolved D. Germline assignment: CDR1 SEHNR and CDR2 FQNEAQ (reference sequence). V was pared by 2 bases and J by 8 bases, with 10 bases between. CDR3 length: 13 residues. Drawing the rest from reference TRBV7-9 and TRBJ2-1, the complete variable domain is DTGVSQNPRHKITKRGQNVTFRCDPISEHNRLYWYRQTLGQGPEFLTYFQNEAQLEKSRLLSDRFSAERPKGSFSTLEIQRTEQGDSAMYLCASSLPRDYEQFFGPGTRLTVL.

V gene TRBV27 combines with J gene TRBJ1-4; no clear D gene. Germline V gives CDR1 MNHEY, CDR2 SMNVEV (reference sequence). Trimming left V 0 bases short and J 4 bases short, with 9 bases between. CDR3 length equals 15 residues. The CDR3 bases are TGTGCCAGCAGTTTATCGATCCAGGATAATGAAAAACTGTTTTTT. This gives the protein CASSLSIQDNEKLFF. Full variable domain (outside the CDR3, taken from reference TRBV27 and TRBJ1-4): EAQVTQNPRYLITVTGKKLTVTCSQNMNHEYMSWYRQDPGLGLRQIYYSMNVEVTDKGDVPEGYKVSRKEKRNFPLILESPSPNQTSLYFCASSLSIQDNEKLFFGSGTQLSVL.

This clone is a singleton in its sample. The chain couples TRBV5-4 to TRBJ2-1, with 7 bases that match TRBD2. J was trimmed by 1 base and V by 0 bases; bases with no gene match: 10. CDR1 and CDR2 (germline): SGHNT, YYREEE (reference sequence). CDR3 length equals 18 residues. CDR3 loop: CASSLGAAGRWSYNEQFF. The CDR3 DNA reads TGTGCCAGCAGCTTGGGGGCAGCGGGAAGATGGTCCTACAATGAGCAGTTCTTC. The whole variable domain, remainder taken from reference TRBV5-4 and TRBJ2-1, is ETGVTQSPTHLIKTRGQQVTLRCSSQSGHNTVSWYQQALGQGPQFIFQYYREEENGRGNFPPRFSGLQFPNYSSELNVNALELDDSALYLCASSLGAAGRWSYNEQFFGPGTRLTVL.

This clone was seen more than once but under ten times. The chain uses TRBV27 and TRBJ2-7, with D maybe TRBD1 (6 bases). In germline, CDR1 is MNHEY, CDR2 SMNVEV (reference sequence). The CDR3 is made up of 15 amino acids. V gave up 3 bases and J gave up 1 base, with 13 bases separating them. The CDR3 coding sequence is TGTGCCAGCAGTTTTGGACAGTCCCTATCCTACGAGCAGTACTTC. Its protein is CASSFGQSLSYEQYF.

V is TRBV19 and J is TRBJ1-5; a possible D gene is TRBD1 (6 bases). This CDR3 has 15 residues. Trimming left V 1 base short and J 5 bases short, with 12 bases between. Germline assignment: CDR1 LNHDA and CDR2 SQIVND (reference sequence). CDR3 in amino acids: CASSIVTRGHQPQHF. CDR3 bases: TGTGCCAGTAGTATAGTTACCAGGGGACATCAGCCCCAGCATTTT.

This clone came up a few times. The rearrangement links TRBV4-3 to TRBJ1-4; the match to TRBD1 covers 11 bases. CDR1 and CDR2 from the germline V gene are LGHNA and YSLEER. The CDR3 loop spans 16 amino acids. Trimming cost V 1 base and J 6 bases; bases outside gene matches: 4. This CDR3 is CASSQGRDRGYEKLFF. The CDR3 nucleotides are TGCGCCAGCAGCCAAGGAAGGGACAGGGGGTATGAAAAACTGTTTTTT.

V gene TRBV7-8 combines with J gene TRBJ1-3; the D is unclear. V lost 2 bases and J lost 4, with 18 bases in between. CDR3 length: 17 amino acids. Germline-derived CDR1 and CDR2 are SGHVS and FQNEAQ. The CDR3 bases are TGTGCCAGCAGCTTAAGCCCGCTTGGGCCGGCGGGAAACACCATATATTTT. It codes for CASSLSPLGPAGNTIYF.

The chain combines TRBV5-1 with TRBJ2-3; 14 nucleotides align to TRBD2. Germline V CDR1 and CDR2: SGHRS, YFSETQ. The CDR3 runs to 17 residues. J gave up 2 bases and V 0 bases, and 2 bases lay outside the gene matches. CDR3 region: CASSLATSGGATDTQYF. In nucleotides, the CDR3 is TGCGCCAGCAGCTTGGCGACTAGCGGGGGGGCCACAGATACGCAGTATTTT.

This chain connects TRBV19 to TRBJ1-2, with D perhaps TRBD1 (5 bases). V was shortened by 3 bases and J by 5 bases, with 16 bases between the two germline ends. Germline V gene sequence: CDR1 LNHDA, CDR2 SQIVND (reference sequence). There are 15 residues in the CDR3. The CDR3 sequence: CASSIGDTGRYGYTF. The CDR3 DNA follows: TGTGCCAGTAGTATCGGGGATACAGGACGGTATGGCTACACCTTC.

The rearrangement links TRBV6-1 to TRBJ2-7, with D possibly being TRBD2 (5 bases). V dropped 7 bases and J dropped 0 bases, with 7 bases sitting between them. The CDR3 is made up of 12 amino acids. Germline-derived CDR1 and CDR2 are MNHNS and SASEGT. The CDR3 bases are TGTGCCAGCATGGCGGGCTCCTACGAGCAGTACTTC. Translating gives CASMAGSYEQYF.

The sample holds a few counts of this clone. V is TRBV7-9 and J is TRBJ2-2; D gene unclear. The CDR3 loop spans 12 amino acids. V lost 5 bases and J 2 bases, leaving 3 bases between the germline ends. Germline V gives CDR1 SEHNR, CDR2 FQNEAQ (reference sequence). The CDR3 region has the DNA TGTGCCAGCAGCCCAAACACCGGGGAGCTGTTTTTT. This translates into CASSPNTGELFF.

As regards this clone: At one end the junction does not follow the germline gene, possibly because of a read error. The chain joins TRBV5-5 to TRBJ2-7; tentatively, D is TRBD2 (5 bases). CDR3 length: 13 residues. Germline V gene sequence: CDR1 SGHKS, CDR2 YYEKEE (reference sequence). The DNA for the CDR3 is TGCGCCAGCAGCCGAGGGCTACAAGGCGAGCAGTACTTC. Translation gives CASSRGLQGEQYF.

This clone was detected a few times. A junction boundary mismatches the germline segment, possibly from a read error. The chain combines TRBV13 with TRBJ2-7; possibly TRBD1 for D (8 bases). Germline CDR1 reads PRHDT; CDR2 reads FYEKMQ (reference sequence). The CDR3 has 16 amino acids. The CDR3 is CASSLGGDRSRVEQYF. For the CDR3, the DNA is TGTGCCAGCAGCCTAGGGGGGGACAGGTCCCGAGTCGAGCAGTACTTC.

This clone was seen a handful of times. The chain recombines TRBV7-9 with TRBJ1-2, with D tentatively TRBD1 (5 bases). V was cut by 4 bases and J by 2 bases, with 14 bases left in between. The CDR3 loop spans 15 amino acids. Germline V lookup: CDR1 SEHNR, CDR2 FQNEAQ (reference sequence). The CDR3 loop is CASSSLGGANYGYTF. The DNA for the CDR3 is TGTGCCAGCAGCTCCCTCGGTGGGGCAAACTATGGCTACACCTTC.

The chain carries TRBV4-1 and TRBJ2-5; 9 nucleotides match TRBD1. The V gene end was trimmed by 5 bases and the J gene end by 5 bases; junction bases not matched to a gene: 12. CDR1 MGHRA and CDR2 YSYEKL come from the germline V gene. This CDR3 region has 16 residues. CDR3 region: CASSKPPGQGEETQYF. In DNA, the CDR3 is TGCGCCAGCAGCAAACCACCGGGACAGGGTGAGGAGACCCAGTACTTC.

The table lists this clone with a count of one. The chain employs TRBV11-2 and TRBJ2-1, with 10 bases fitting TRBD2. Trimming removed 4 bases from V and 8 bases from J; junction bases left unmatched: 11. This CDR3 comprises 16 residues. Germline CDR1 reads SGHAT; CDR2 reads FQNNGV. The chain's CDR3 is CASSSPSGGGGDEQFF. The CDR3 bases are TGTGCCAGCAGCTCCCCCAGCGGGGGGGGCGGGGATGAGCAGTTCTTC.

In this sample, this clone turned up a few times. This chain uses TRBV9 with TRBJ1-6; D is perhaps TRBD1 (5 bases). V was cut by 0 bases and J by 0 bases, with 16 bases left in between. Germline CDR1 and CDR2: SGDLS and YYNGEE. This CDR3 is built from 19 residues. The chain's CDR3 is CASSVATWDPSSYNSPLHF. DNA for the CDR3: TGTGCCAGCAGCGTAGCTACGTGGGACCCTAGCTCCTATAATTCACCCCTCCACTTT.

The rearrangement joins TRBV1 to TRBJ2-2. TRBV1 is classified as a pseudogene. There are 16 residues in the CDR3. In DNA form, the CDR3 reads TGCACTCAGCTGGGGCTAGCCCACTGGAACACCGGGGAGCTGTTTTTT. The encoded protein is CTQLGLAHWNTGELFF.

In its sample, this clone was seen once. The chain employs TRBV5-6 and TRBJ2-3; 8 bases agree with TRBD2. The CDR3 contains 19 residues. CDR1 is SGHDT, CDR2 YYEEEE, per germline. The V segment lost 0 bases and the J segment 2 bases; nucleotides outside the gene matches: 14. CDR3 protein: CASSLAFRFLAGNTDTQYF. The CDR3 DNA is TGTGCCAGCAGCTTGGCTTTTCGGTTTCTAGCGGGTAACACAGATACGCAGTATTTT. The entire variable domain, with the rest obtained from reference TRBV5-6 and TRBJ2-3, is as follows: DAGVTQSPTHLIKTRGQQVTLRCSPKSGHDTVSWYQQALGQGPQFIFQYYEEEERQRGNFPDRFSGHQFPNYSSELNVNALLLGDSALYLCASSLAFRFLAGNTDTQYFGPGTRLTVL.

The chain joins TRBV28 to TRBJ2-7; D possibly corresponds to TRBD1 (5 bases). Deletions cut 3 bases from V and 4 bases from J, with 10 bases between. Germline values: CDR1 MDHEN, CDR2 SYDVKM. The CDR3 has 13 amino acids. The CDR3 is CASSLRQPYEQYF. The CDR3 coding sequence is TGTGCCAGCAGTTTGAGACAGCCATACGAGCAGTACTTC.